The 16 T cell receptor beta chains presented below share a single source sample, sequenced in a study of cytomegalovirus exposure and HLA in healthy donors. Amplification used 60 Vbeta primers and 13 Jbeta primers. Data came from immunoSEQ multiplex PCR; TCRdb stores just in-frame clones and leaves some out. This table has about 98,000 clones, around 81% appearing once. Material: PBMCs. The receptors derive from a female donor in good health and CMV-seropositive.

This rearrangement joins TRBV4-1 to TRBJ2-7; TRBD1 agrees at 9 bases. With 2 bases clipped from V and 7 bases from J, the junction kept 6 bases outside the gene matches. The CDR3 is 14 amino acids. The germline CDR1 and CDR2 sequences are MGHRA and YSYEKL. In DNA form, the CDR3 reads TGCGCCAGCAGCCAAAGGGGACAGGGTCGAGAGCAGTACTTC. Translating it yields CASSQRGQGREQYF.

This clone has only a few counts. The chain recombines TRBV30 with TRBJ2-7; maybe TRBD2 (7 bases). CDR1 is GTSNPN, CDR2 SVGIG, per germline (reference sequence). The CDR3 is 17 residues long. V was cut by 1 base and J by 7 bases, with 26 bases left in between. In DNA form, the CDR3 reads TGTGCCTGGAGTGGGAAACCTCCGCGGGGGCAGCACTGGGAGCAGTACTTC. This translates into CAWSGKPPRGQHWEQYF.

The chain couples TRBV5-1 to TRBJ2-7, with 7 bases aligning to TRBD2. CDR3 size: 12 residues. V gave up 2 bases and J gave up 6 bases; unmatched junction bases: 2. In germline, CDR1 is SGHRS, CDR2 YFSETQ. This CDR3 reads CASSFPGGEQYF. The CDR3 DNA reads as TGCGCCAGCAGCTTTCCGGGAGGCGAGCAGTACTTC.

This clone appeared once. The rearrangement uses TRBV30 and TRBJ1-1, with D hard to call. The CDR3 spans 12 residues. The ends were cut back, 1 base at V and 1 base at J, with 4 bases in the middle. CDR1 is GTSNPN and CDR2 is SVGIG in the germline V gene (reference sequence). The CDR3 nucleotides are TGTGCCTGGAGTGGAGGGAACACTGAAGCTTTCTTT. It specifies CAWSGGNTEAFF.

In this sample, this clone turned up a few times. The chain joins TRBV5-5 to TRBJ2-1; the match to TRBD1 covers 7 bases. The CDR3 has 17 residues. Germline V lookup: CDR1 SGHKS, CDR2 YYEKEE (reference sequence). The V and J ends lost 4 bases and 5 bases, in that order; junction bases with no gene match: 15. For the CDR3, the DNA is TGTGCCAGCAGCCGAGACAGGGCGGATCTCAGGAACAATGAGCAGTTCTTC. This encodes CASSRDRADLRNNEQFF.

The gene calls are TRBV29-1 and TRBJ2-4, with a tentative D call TRBD1 (5 bases). V lost 1 base to trimming and J lost 0 bases, with 19 bases between them. Per germline, CDR1 SQVTM and CDR2 ANQGSEA. The CDR3 totals 18 residues. Here the CDR3 DNA reads TGCAGCGTTGAAGTGGCTGGCAGGGCACTTCTAGCCAAAAACATTCAGTACTTC. Its translation: CSVEVAGRALLAKNIQYF.

This clone has only one observation. The chain recombines TRBV6-1 with TRBJ1-4; 9 bases fit TRBD1. Germline lookup yields CDR1 MNHNS and CDR2 SASEGT. The CDR3 is 15 amino acids. V shed 5 bases, J shed 5 bases, and the junction held 6 bases outside the gene matches. CDR3 in amino acids: CASSSIGTGNEKLFF. CDR3 nucleotides: TGTGCCAGCAGTTCGATCGGGACAGGGAATGAAAAACTGTTTTTT.

V usage is TRBV5-5 and J usage is TRBJ1-2; 7 bases agree with TRBD1. Germline CDR1 and CDR2: SGHKS and YYEKEE (reference sequence). This CDR3 comprises 13 residues. The junction had 7 bases not matched to a gene; V was cut back by 4 bases and J by 7 bases. The CDR3 region has the DNA TGTGCCAGCAGCCCCGACAGGGTAGCTGGCTACACCTTC. Translated: CASSPDRVAGYTF.

This clone has just a few counts. This rearrangement joins TRBV5-1 to TRBJ1-1; TRBD1 aligns across 7 bases. V shed 4 bases and J 1 base; nucleotides not matched to a gene: 7. Germline V gives CDR1 SGHRS, CDR2 YFSETQ. The CDR3 loop spans 15 amino acids. The CDR3 protein is CASSLGGQPNTEAFF. The CDR3 nucleotides are TGCGCCAGCAGCCTGGGGGGACAGCCGAACACTGAAGCTTTCTTT.

The chain combines TRBV9 with TRBJ1-2, with a weak D call TRBD1 (6 bases). Germline CDR1 and CDR2: SGDLS and YYNGEE. The V end lost 3 bases, the J end lost 4 bases, and 13 bases lay between the germline ends. This CDR3 has 14 residues. DNA of the CDR3: TGTGCCAGCAGCGGTAGACAGGCCCCCTATGGCTACACCTTC. It is translated as CASSGRQAPYGYTF.

This clone appeared a few times. V and J are TRBV10-3 and TRBJ2-5, with 12 bases that match TRBD2. Germline V gene data show CDR1 as ENHRY and CDR2 as SYGVKD. The CDR3 extends over 15 amino acids. V was clipped by 4 bases and J by 4 bases; unmatched bases: 4. The CDR3 sequence: CAISGGTSGSETQYF. CDR3 bases: TGTGCCATCAGTGGGGGGACTAGCGGGTCAGAGACCCAGTACTTC.

This clone was seen a few times. The chain recombines TRBV19 with TRBJ1-4; D unclear. CDR3 length: 15 residues. Germline values: CDR1 LNHDA, CDR2 SQIVND (reference sequence). Between the trimmed V and J ends, which lost 5 bases and 0 bases, there was a span of 10 bases. CDR3 sequence: CASSLAFATNEKLFF. Here the CDR3 DNA reads TGTGCCAGTAGTTTGGCATTTGCAACTAATGAAAAACTGTTTTTT. Based on the CDR3 plus reference TRBV19 and TRBJ1-4, the full variable domain is DGGITQSPKYLFRKEGQNVTLSCEQNLNHDAMYWYRQDPGQGLRLIYYSQIVNDFQKGDIAEGYSVSREKKESFPLTVTSAQKNPTAFYLCASSLAFATNEKLFFGSGTQLSVL.

This clone came up a few times. J is TRBJ2-2 and V is TRBV28; D gene unclear. Germline CDR1 and CDR2: MDHEN and SYDVKM. The CDR3 sequence is 13 residues long. Trimming left V 4 bases short and J 7 bases short, with 10 bases between. The CDR3 sequence: CASSSPSGGELFF. The CDR3 DNA is TGTGCCAGCAGTTCACCCTCGGGCGGGGAGCTGTTTTTT.

About this clone itself: Germline is not matched at one junction end, which may reflect a read error. The V gene is TRBV7-9, the J gene TRBJ1-1, with 8 bases identical to TRBD1. Germline loops: CDR1 SEHNR, CDR2 FQNEAQ (reference sequence). The length of the CDR3 is 15 residues. CDR3 loop: CSSSPRTGFGTEAFF. The CDR3 DNA follows: TGTTCCAGCAGCCCCAGGACAGGGTTTGGCACTGAAGCTTTCTTT.

V and J are TRBV25-1 and TRBJ1-6; D ambiguous. From germline, CDR1 is MGHDK and CDR2 SYGVNS. The ends were cut back, 1 base at V and 6 bases at J, with 10 bases in the middle. This CDR3 comprises 15 residues. The CDR3 bases are TGTGCCAGCAGTGAATGGCGGGGTAGTAATTCACCCCTCCACTTT. Its protein is CASSEWRGSNSPLHF.

The chain links TRBV19 to TRBJ1-1; 9 bases are a match to TRBD1. Germline V CDR1 and CDR2: LNHDA, SQIVND (reference sequence). Losses at the gene ends were 8 bases for V and 3 bases for J; bases not matched to a gene: 4. The CDR3 runs 13 residues. The CDR3 nucleotides are TGTGCCAGTGAGGACAGGGGAGACACTGAAGCTTTCTTT. It encodes CASEDRGDTEAFF.